This TCR beta chain was sequenced during a study of blood T cell repertoires in COVID-19. On the study more broadly: Acute and convalescent COVID-19 samples came from the United States, Italy and Spain. PBMCs, B-cell-depleted T cells, or T cells provided the cDNA or gDNA that made up the material.

Original data processing: From reference gene primer amplification, estimates of nucleated cell counts were derived. Sequencing was performed with immunoSEQ multiplex PCR; in TCRdb, only in-frame clones are kept and a portion is missing. The V and J calls and clone size are taken from that table; D and trimming were inferred from the DNA. This repertoire shows 250,000 to 300,000 clones, roughly 89% found once; its top ten account for 0.94%. In germline, CDR1 is SNHLY, CDR2 FYNNEI. CDR3 length: 15 amino acids. The V and J ends lost 6 bases and 0 bases respectively, with 9 bases between them. The sequencing input was peripheral blood. The TCR was taken from a woman aged 35 to 49 who had recovered from COVID-19. The chain uses TRBV2 and TRBJ2-6; D might be TRBD2 (7 bases). Written as DNA, the CDR3 is TGTGCCAGCAGAGGGGGGGCCTCTGGGGCCAACGTCCTGACTTTC. This translates into CASRGGASGANVLTF.